The source of this TCR beta chain is a study of T cell responses to AZD1222 COVID-19 vaccine (dated by TCRdb to the early 2020s). Some background on the complete study: TCR sequencing covered some 240 trial participants: about 210 given two doses of AZD1222 and about 26 given two doses of MenACWY control vaccine. Trial participants were enrolled into age subgroups of 18-55, 56-69 and 70-plus years, which contained roughly 140, 27 and 60 TCR-sequenced participants, respectively.

The CDR3 regions of human TCRbeta chains were analyzed by immunosequencing. In the source study's methods: Repertoire TCRs were checked for matches against a reference library of SARS-CoV-2-specific TCRs that had been generated using the MIRA antigen-specificity platform. Breadth was defined as the fraction of unique TCRs that were SARS-CoV-2-associated, and depth was defined as the fraction of total T cells that were SARS-CoV-2-associated. Using the MIRA data, each spike-specific TCR was mapped to the spike region that the TCR reacts to and placed in a CD4 or CD8 class. Log10-transformed breadth and depth values were compared by one-way ANOVA with Sidak's multiple comparisons tests. TCRdb re-hosts the immuneACCESS table, in-frame sequences only. Its copies lack some clones; in the studies checked, an unresolved V gene accounts for under half of them, and the cause for the rest is not known. V and J calls and clone size are those listed in that table; D and trimming were worked out from the DNA. This sample lists some 180,000 clones; about nine tenths were detected once. Under 2% of the sample rests with the top ten.

The investigation overall reported the following: Conclusions about previously exposed vaccinees are limited because only six or seven AZD1222 recipients were SARS-CoV-2 seropositive at baseline. In the small 56-69-year group, the increase in depth fell short of significance, most likely because of low power. Because no samples from the day 14 peak response were available, repertoires could be characterized only after the peak T cell response. Reportedly, close to half of the unique spike-specific TCRs recognized epitopes lying outside the regions that are mutated in the B.1.351 and B.1.1.7 variants. The vaccine-associated CD4 TCRs covered the entire spike protein, and the dominant responses fell in regions 160-218 and 743-854. Participants were mostly white British and included more females than males, and it was suggested by the authors that clonal diversity may have been underestimated. After two AZD1222 doses, both the breadth and the depth of spike-specific TCRs were significantly higher than at day 0 and than in MenACWY recipients.

Read against the paper, the sample's time point label means: about 28 days (+/-7) after the second vaccine dose. AZD1222 recipients with second doses at about 4 weeks or about 12 weeks were pooled, because spike-specific TCR depth and breadth did not differ between schedules. Vaccinee samples were obtained from the UK trials COV001 and COV002, which included a single-blind randomized controlled phase 2/3 trial of AZD1222 (ChAdOx1 nCoV-19) in healthy adults. For TCRbeta chain sequencing, PBMC samples from trial participants were taken at day 0 and at day 28 after the second dose. As for this clone: What this receptor recognizes is not known. Base qualities are not recorded, but no much larger clone differs from it by a single base.

Between the V and J ends, shortened by 4 bases and 7 bases respectively, the junction contains 10 bases. CDR1 and CDR2 are drawn from the germline V gene: MNHEY, SVGEGT. From its cysteine to its phenylalanine, the CDR3 spans 12 amino acids. Only CDR3 DNA is held: 36 bases, read in frame from base 1. This material consisted of peripheral blood, taken 28 days after the second AZD1222 dose. The clonotype originates from an adult who received the AZD1222 COVID-19 vaccine. The sequence joins TRBV6-2 or TRBV6-3 to TRBJ1-2; the D gene is perhaps TRBD1, from 6 matching bases. The DNA is as follows: TGTGCCAGCAGTTTCGACAGGACTGGCTACACCTTC. Translated, this gives CASSFDRTGYTF.